This TCR beta chain was sequenced in a study of cytomegalovirus exposure and HLA in healthy donors (dated by TCRdb to between 2016 and 2019). As for the study more broadly: An earlier analysis of several hundred of the donors reported under 300 Gb of sequence data and about 120 million unique TCR beta sequences obtained from 180 million or so T cells. An early release that covered several hundred HLA-typed donors contained around 300 gigabases of sequencing data and around 80 million unique TCR sequences. Among the roughly 390 genotyped donors, roughly 80% belonged to the genetic ancestry cluster associated with self-reported Caucasian donors. The study was designed to test whether signatures of past pathogen exposure could be identified by cataloging public T cell receptors. The T cell repertoires of under 750 subjects were profiled by immunosequencing and related to cytomegalovirus serostatus. A separate validation cohort of over 95 different subjects was used in addition to the roughly 670-subject first cohort. To predict cytomegalovirus infection status, the study combined high-throughput TCR immunosequencing, statistical association of individual TCRs with disease status, and machine learning. In a later analysis, previously published TCR beta repertoires from hundreds of donors were re-analyzed and high-resolution HLA genotyping was added so that TCR occurrence patterns could be studied. In the later analysis, no new phenotypic data were used to find candidate immune exposures; instead, reliance was placed on TCR beta sequences and their occurrence across donors. In an earlier analysis of around 540 of the donors, high-throughput TCR beta sequencing was used to judge whether each TCR beta V gene segment behaved as functional or pseudogenic. Donor age, sex, ethnicity and CMV serostatus were compiled alongside the repertoire data. In a later genetic analysis, genome-wide SNP genotypes for about three fifths of the roughly 670 donors were used, and that subset was treated as a discovery cohort. Every discovery cohort repertoire had been produced on one sequencing platform. HLA typing included class I and class II loci at four-digit resolution. Typing coverage varied by locus: roughly 629-640 donors for A, B, C, DRB1 and DQB1; approximately 560 for DQA1; 606 for DPA1; around 450 for DPB1. About 5 DR-DQ haplotypes were handled as single units for association and clustering, since linkage in the cohort was strong. On average, around 200,000 unique TCR beta nucleotide sequences were sequenced per donor among about 400 genotyped donors of the cohort, with around 19% of those sequences being non-productive.

The cohort comprised fewer than 700 healthy bone marrow donors. Cohort members were all nominally healthy when sampled, although unrecorded immune exposures were likely present. The donor tested CMV seropositive, placing the donor among the 289 seropositive members of the cohort. A peripheral blood sample was provided by each donor, and peripheral blood mononuclear cells were used for TCR beta sequencing. The Qiagen DNeasy Blood Extraction Kit was used to extract genomic DNA from the blood cell samples. As regards this clone: It has no known antigen specificity. Per-base qualities were not stored, and no clone one base away is much larger.

Broader findings and caveats from the paper: A cluster of highly shared sequence variants was judged likely to be a technical artifact of the sequencing pipeline. In a later analysis, most CMV-associated TCR beta chains were found to appear HLA-restricted, with HLA associations seemingly driven largely by CMV exposure. V-gene and J-gene trimming of TCR beta chains was associated with a missense DCLRE1C variant in a later genetic analysis, and the association was replicated in an independent cohort. An earlier analysis of 587 of the donors showed that most TCR beta V segments appeared in productive rearrangements either about 87% or about 30% of the time, which broadly matched IMGT annotations. This cohort had only TCR beta chains sequenced, and the lack of alpha or paired-chain data limited which features could be detected. Strong co-occurrence of HLA alleles, especially DR and DQ, made assigning TCR associations to individual alleles difficult. Linkage disequilibrium might explain the correlated functional status among segregating V segments, but an unknown experimental factor could not be excluded. Presence/absence analyses assumed roughly uniform sequencing depth across donors, an assumption that may not hold. Because counts were too low, roughly 16 rarely observed V segments, including chromosome 9 orphons, were left out of the earlier analysis of several hundred of the donors. At a false discovery rate of 0.05, a later analysis linked approximately 18,000 TCR beta sequences to specific HLA alleles. In a later analysis, HLA-associated TCR beta chains were found to be more clonally expanded and to have lower generation probabilities than equally common non-associated chains. Compared with the 666-donor mean, donors in an Asian-associated ancestry cluster had fewer N-insertions in productive TCRs, according to a later genetic analysis. The study listed approximately 150 TCR beta chains as associated with cytomegalovirus. In both the original and validation cohorts, the classifier was reported to diagnose cytomegalovirus status with high specificity and sensitivity. A further reported finding was that TCR beta sequences accurately predicted the HLA-A and HLA-B alleles for most subjects in the first cohort. For the cohort, immune exposure information was limited to CMV serostatus. Some IMGT-functional V segments, including TRBV6-2 and TRBV6-3, could not be distinguished by the 87-base-pair reads and were therefore excluded. According to a later analysis, TCR association rates differed among HLA loci, with DRB1 alleles showing the most associated TCRs and HLA-C alleles showing the fewest. Several of the top co-occurrence clusters appeared to be linked to parvovirus B19, influenza, CMV and Epstein-Barr virus, according to a later analysis. In vitro tests confirmed that a few of the cytomegalovirus-associated TCR beta chains recognize cytomegalovirus antigens. Because some donors lacked HLA typing at each locus, the association tests relied only on the typed subset. Across donors, most TCR sequences were observed very rarely, whereas some public TCRs were present in many individuals. According to the authors, the approach could potentially be generalized to other disease states and immunological phenotypes.

The receptor library was made with the immunoSEQ multiplex PCR assay. The multiplex PCR relied on a mix of 60 forward primers for TCR Vbeta segments and 13 reverse primers for TCR Jbeta segments. The CDR3 region of rearranged TCR beta genes was amplified from genomic DNA by a multiplex PCR assay. The Illumina HiSeq System was used to sequence the amplified TCR beta libraries as 87-base-pair reads. As for the authors' bioinformatics: In a later analysis, 80 million or so unique TCR beta chains were counted across the approximately 620 repertoires, and roughly 9.9 million of these chains were shared by at least two donors. Raw reads were error-corrected and collapsed into unique sequences by a nearest-neighbor algorithm in which closely related sequences were merged to remove PCR and sequencing errors. CDR3 sequences were aligned to IMGT reference sequences to assign V, D and J gene segments. For a sequence to be retained, at least a six-nucleotide match to both a V gene segment and a J gene segment was required. A rearrangement was called productive if the CDR3 had no stop codons and remained in frame with V and J, and every other rearrangement was called non-productive. CDR3 was defined by IMGT convention, running from the second conserved V-encoded cysteine to the conserved J-encoded phenylalanine. In an earlier analysis of roughly 580 of the donors, sequences lacking an unambiguous match to a single V gene segment were excluded. An earlier analysis of almost 600 of the donors classified V segments as functional when productive rearrangements were above 56.7% and as segregating when the standard deviation between donors was above 5%. To diagnose cytomegalovirus status from the catalog of TCR beta chain sequences, a statistical classification framework was built. In a later analysis, TCR nucleotide sequences were compared against IMGT/GENE-DB human TR gene sequences so that V and J genes could be assigned. In a later analysis, CDR3 sequences and most-parsimonious VDJ recombination scenarios were assigned using the TCRdist pipeline. A later analysis defined each TCR beta chain by its CDR3 amino acid sequence plus V-gene family, and excluded reads lacking a unique V-gene family. A later analysis removed 550 to 700 highly shared, low-generation-probability nucleotide sequences to deal with suspected cross-contamination and a sequencing artifact. In a later analysis, a clonal expansion index for each public chain was calculated from normalized within-repertoire ranks of inferred template counts. A later analysis computed generation probabilities with a VDJ recombination model fitted to out-of-frame rearrangements, and checked the results against IGoR. In a later analysis, TCR-TCR, TCR-HLA and TCR-CMV co-occurrence was scored with hypergeometric tests, and a repertoire-size bias correction was applied to TCR pairs. To estimate false discovery rates, a later analysis permuted the HLA or CMV assignments 20 times. A later analysis grouped co-occurring TCRs with DBSCAN, adding TCRdist sequence similarity when clustering within HLA-allele-positive subsets. Repertoires with fewer than 30,000 or more than 120,000 public chains, plus five repertoires with anomalous nucleotide sharing, were excluded from co-occurrence clustering. Drawn from immuneACCESS, this table holds only the in-frame rearrangements with V and J called that TCRdb kept. Clones are partly lost; checked studies trace under half to an unresolved V gene and leave the rest unexplained. V, J and clone size derive from that table, while D and trimming were established from the DNA sequence. This sample holds tens of thousands of clones; roughly 78% were observed only once. Clones ranked in the top ten supply roughly 2.6% of the sample.

The CDR3 runs 13 amino acids, cysteine and phenylalanine included. The DNA shown is the 39-base CDR3, in frame from base 1. The germline V gene supplies CDR1 SGHDN and CDR2 FVKESK. V is pared back by 7 bases and J by 2 bases, with 11 bases lying between the germline termini. The source material was PBMCs. This chain is built from TRBV14 and TRBJ1-2, with no confidently assigned D gene. The clonotype was recovered from a male donor in good health and CMV-seropositive. The nucleotides are TGTGCCAGCACCCGTTCGGGGAACTATGGCTACACCTTC. It codes for CASTRSGNYGYTF.